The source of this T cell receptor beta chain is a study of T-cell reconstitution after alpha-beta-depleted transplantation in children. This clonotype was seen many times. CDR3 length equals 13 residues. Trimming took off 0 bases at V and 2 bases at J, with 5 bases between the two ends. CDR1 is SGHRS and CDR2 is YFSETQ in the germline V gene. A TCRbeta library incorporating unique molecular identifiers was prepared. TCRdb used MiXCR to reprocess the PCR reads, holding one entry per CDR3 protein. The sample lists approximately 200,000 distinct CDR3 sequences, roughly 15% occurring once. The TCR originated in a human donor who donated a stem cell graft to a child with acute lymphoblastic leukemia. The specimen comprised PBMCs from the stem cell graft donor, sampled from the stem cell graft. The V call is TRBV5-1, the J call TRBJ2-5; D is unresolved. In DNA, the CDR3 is TGCGCCAGCAGCTTGGCAATACAAGAGACCCAGTACTTC. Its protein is CASSLAIQETQYF.